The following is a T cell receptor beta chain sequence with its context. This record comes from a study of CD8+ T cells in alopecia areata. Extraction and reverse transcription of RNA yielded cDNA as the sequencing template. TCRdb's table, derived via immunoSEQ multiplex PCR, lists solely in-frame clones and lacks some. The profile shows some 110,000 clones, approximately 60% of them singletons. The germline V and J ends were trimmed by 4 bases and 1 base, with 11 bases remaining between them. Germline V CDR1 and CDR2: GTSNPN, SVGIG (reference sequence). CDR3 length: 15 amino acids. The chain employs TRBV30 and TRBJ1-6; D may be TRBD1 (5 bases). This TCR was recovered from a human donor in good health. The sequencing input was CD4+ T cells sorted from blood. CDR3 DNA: TGTGCCTGGATGTACCCAGGGTCCTATAATTCACCCCTCCACTTT. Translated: CAWMYPGSYNSPLHF.